This TCR beta chain was identified in a study of early T cells in non-severe SARS-CoV-2 infection (dated by TCRdb to the early 2020s). In the study overall: Bulk RNA from unsorted whole blood was used for TCR sequencing, so alpha and beta chains could not be paired.

This clonotype qualifies as medium-sized (0.01 to 0.1%). Its antigen remains undetermined. No much larger clone is present one base from it, and per-base qualities are unavailable. The library was obtained by 5' RACE. TCRdb records NextSeq 500 as the sequencer. To correct for sequencing error and PCR bias, the TCR library protocol tagged individual cDNA molecules with unique molecular identifiers. Sequencing covered both TCR alpha and beta chains, and within each sample the abundances of alpha and beta sequences were tightly co-correlated. Regarding the original processing steps: Decombinator V4 was used to perform V gene, J gene and CDR3 annotation of TCR sequences. TCRs were defined as expanded if a significant change between any two time points was detected under a Poisson model with p below 0.0001. Abundances of TCRs were expressed as counts per million after normalisation to the total number of TCRs sequenced in each sample. MAIT TCRs were defined by TRAV1-2 paired with TRAJ12, TRAJ20 or TRAJ33, and iNKT TCRs by TRAV10 paired with TRAJ18. VDJdb, accessed 1 November 2021, was searched for CMV, EBV and SARS-CoV-2 annotated TCRs, with TCRs annotated for multiple antigens excluded. TCRdb reprocessing: public reads trimmed at Q25 with fastp, clones called with MiXCR, in-frame beta chains kept. Rows are unified per CDR3 protein, each entry keeping the most common DNA and genes. What appears here as the V and J calls and clone size reflects TCRdb's work, not the paper's. In this sample the table shows about 18,000 distinct CDR3 sequences, roughly 6.1% of which occur a single time. The ten most abundant clones make up about 6% of the sample.

The germline V gene gives CDR1 as MNHEY and CDR2 as SVGEGT. From cysteine to phenylalanine, the CDR3 is 16 amino acids long. The CDR3 DNA has 48 bases and is translated from base 1. Trimming leaves V shorter by 2 bases and J shorter by 8 bases, with the junction holding 8 bases beyond the gene matches. The study was a case-control design nested within a healthcare worker cohort in London, UK, with weekly nasopharyngeal swab PCR tests and blood sampling. Between 23 and 31 March 2020, the week of the UK lockdown, healthcare workers were enrolled and then followed up weekly for as long as 16 weeks. Overall study results and their limits: Matching against VDJdb was skewed toward anti-spike CD8 responses, likely underestimated virus-specific expansions, and missed private and CD4 specificities.

This clonotype was obtained from an adult who was a healthcare worker with PCR-confirmed SARS-CoV-2 infection or an uninfected control (not recorded which). The chain employs TRBV6-2 or TRBV6-3 and TRBJ2-1; 11 middle bases align to TRBD2. Material: whole blood. The CDR3 reads as follows: CASSYPTSGSSDEQFF. The nucleotide sequence reads as follows: TGTGCCAGCAGTTACCCAACTAGCGGGAGTAGTGATGAGCAGTTCTTC.